This T cell receptor (beta chain) was documented in a study of T cell clones after liver transplantation. For the study at large: Without induction therapy, subjects received standard immunosuppression until 12-24 months post-transplant. Timepoints were pre-transplant, pre-withdrawal, and after withdrawal was completed or failed.

About this clone: Antigen specificity is unknown.

Clones were read by immunoSEQ multiplex PCR, and TCRdb kept only the in-frame ones, dropping some. The sample has some 80,000 clones; 84% are singletons. The CDR3 covers 12 residues. Trimming cost V 1 base and J 5 bases, with 6 bases left between them. CDR1 is SGHDT and CDR2 is YYEEEE in the germline V gene. Notes on the study in general: Donor-reactive sequences fell more than third party-reactive ones, suggesting partial deletion.

This clonotype originated in a human patient who received a liver transplant. Some T cells may be provided by the graft donor. The sequenced sample was CD4+ T cells from blood, obtained around 50 months after liver transplant. The chain is built from TRBV5-6 and TRBJ2-5; no firm D call. This CDR3 reads CASSLNDETQYF. The CDR3 bases are TGTGCCAGCAGCTTGAACGATGAGACCCAGTACTTC.